The 12 T cell receptor beta chains below all came from one sample that was sequenced in a study of vaccination effects on CD4 cells after COVID-19. Assay: immunoSEQ multiplex PCR; the TCRdb copy retains only in-frame clones and omits some. Counted here are tens of thousands of clones, 55% to 75% occurring once; the ten biggest clones make up more than 15%. Sequencing in the ViraFEST assay came after antigen-specific CD4+ T cells had been expanded with viral peptide pools, which were used to stimulate PBMC. Isolating CD4+ T cells followed 9 to 10 days of culture. The individual was infected with SARS-CoV-2 between March and December 2020, as confirmed by PCR. No antigen is known for these receptors. The input for sequencing was CD4+ T cells from PBMCs cultured with HCoV-NL63 spike peptides, taken before COVID-19 vaccination. The source of these receptors is a human donor who had a prior SARS-CoV-2 infection.

This chain joins TRBV5-4 and TRBJ1-2, with a possible D match to TRBD1 (6 bases). With 4 bases removed from V and 2 bases from J, the gap between germline ends came to 18 bases. CDR1 is SGHNT, CDR2 YYREEE, per germline (reference sequence). This CDR3 is built from 16 residues. In DNA form, the CDR3 reads TGTGCCAGCAGCCTAGGGGGAGGGACGGAGAACTATGGCTACACCTTC. The encoded protein is CASSLGGGTENYGYTF.

This chain joins TRBV27 and TRBJ2-2; D might be TRBD2 (6 bases). The CDR3 is made up of 16 amino acids. V shed 5 bases and J shed 4 bases, with 17 bases lying between them. In germline, CDR1 is MNHEY, CDR2 SMNVEV (reference sequence). This chain's CDR3 is CASSPNGVGGTGELFF. For the CDR3, the DNA is TGTGCCAGCAGTCCCAACGGGGTCGGGGGCACCGGGGAGCTGTTTTTT.

CDR3 in amino acids: CASSFTSGEQYF. The CDR3 DNA is TGTGCCAGCAGCTTTACGTCAGGCGAGCAGTACTTC. The chain carries TRBV11-2 and TRBJ2-7; D gene ambiguous. This CDR3 comprises 12 residues. Trimming took off 3 bases at V and 6 bases at J, with 9 bases between the two ends. Looked up from germline, CDR1 is SGHAT and CDR2 is FQNNGV.

Regarding this clone: The junction shows a germline mismatch at one end, possibly a read error. This chain links TRBV28 with TRBJ2-7; possibly TRBD1 or TRBD2 for D (7 bases each). Germline CDR1 is MDHEN and CDR2 is SYDVKM. CDR3 size: 18 residues. CDR3 sequence (DNA): TGTGCCAGCAGTTCTATGGGAGGGGGCAGAAGGATCTCCGACGAGCAGTACTTC. Translation gives CASSSMGGGRRISDEQYF.

CDR3 nucleotides: TGCAGTGCTAGTTTGGGGGCTGGGGCCAACGTCCTGACTTTC. It encodes CSASLGAGANVLTF. The genes are TRBV20-1 and TRBJ2-6, with D perhaps assigned TRBD1 or TRBD2 (5 bases each). With 3 bases removed from V and 2 bases from J, the gap between germline ends came to 8 bases. In germline, CDR1 is DFQATT, CDR2 SNEGSKA (reference sequence). The CDR3 is 14 amino acids.

The V call is TRBV5-1, the J call TRBJ1-2, with a tentative D call TRBD1 (5 bases). The V gene lost 0 bases and the J gene lost 6 bases, with 12 bases spanning the gap. The CDR3 runs to 14 residues. The V gene's germline CDR1 is SGHRS and CDR2 YFSETQ. The CDR3 coding sequence is TGCGCCAGCAGCTTGGAAGGTGGGGCTGATGGCTACACCTTC. Its protein product is CASSLEGGADGYTF. The entire variable domain, with the rest obtained from reference TRBV5-1 and TRBJ1-2, is as follows: KAGVTQTPRYLIKTRGQQVTLSCSPISGHRSVSWYQQTPGQGLQFLFEYFSETQRNKGNFPGRFSGRQFSNSRSEMNVSTLELGDSALYLCASSLEGGADGYTFGSGTRLTVV.

The rearrangement links TRBV27 to TRBJ1-6; TRBD1 matches 8 bases. The germline CDR1 and CDR2 sequences are MNHEY and SMNVEV (reference sequence). With V trimmed by 5 bases and J by 7 bases, 4 bases remained unmatched. The CDR3 totals 14 residues. The chain's CDR3 is CASSPGQGNSPLHF. The CDR3, as DNA: TGTGCCAGCAGTCCCGGACAGGGAAATTCACCCCTCCACTTT.

The chain combines TRBV14 with TRBJ2-1; 11 bases match TRBD2. V shed 4 bases and J 7 bases; nucleotides not matched to a gene: 6. Germline CDR1 and CDR2: SGHDN and FVKESK. The length of the CDR3 is 15 residues. The CDR3 DNA sequence: TGTGCCAGCAGCCGTCAGACTAGCGGGATTAATGAGCAGTTCTTC. Translation: CASSRQTSGINEQFF. Full variable domain (outside the CDR3, taken from reference TRBV14 and TRBJ2-1): EAGVTQFPSHSVIEKGQTVTLRCDPISGHDNLYWYRRVMGKEIKFLLHFVKESKQDESGMPNNRFLAERTGGTYSTLKVQPAELEDSGVYFCASSRQTSGINEQFFGPGTRLTVL.

CDR3 DNA sequence: TGTGCCAGCAGCTTATTCGGGATCCAGAACCTCTACGAGCAGTACTTC. Translated, it gives CASSLFGIQNLYEQYF. The V call is TRBV7-2, the J call TRBJ2-7; perhaps TRBD2 as D (5 bases). This CDR3 contains 16 residues. With 2 bases removed from V and 3 bases from J, the gap between germline ends came to 17 bases. Per germline, CDR1 SGHTA and CDR2 FQGNSA.

V and J are TRBV12-3 or TRBV12-4 and TRBJ2-2; no firm D call. The CDR3 spans 13 residues. With 3 bases removed from V and 3 bases from J, the gap between germline ends came to 5 bases. For the CDR3, the DNA is TGTGCCAGCAGTTTTAGGGACACCGGGGAGCTGTTTTTT. It encodes CASSFRDTGELFF.

CDR3 sequence (DNA): TGTGCCAGCAGCTTAGGGGGACTAGCGGGGGGGAGTCTCAATGAGCAGTTCTTC. As protein: CASSLGGLAGGSLNEQFF. The chain has TRBV11-3 and TRBJ2-1, with 16 bases fitting TRBD2. Trimming at V came to 1 base and at J to 6 bases, leaving 6 bases not matched to a gene. CDR3 size: 18 residues. Per germline, CDR1 SGHNT and CDR2 YENEEA.

The chain recombines TRBV5-1 with TRBJ2-3; D is possibly TRBD2 (6 bases). Per the germline V gene, CDR1 is SGHRS and CDR2 is YFSETQ. This CDR3 spans 15 amino acids. With 6 bases removed from V and 3 bases from J, the gap between germline ends came to 17 bases. The CDR3 region has the DNA TGCGCCAGCAACCACCACTGGGGAGGTACAGATACGCAGTATTTT. Protein product: CASNHHWGGTDTQYF.